This T cell receptor (beta chain) was identified during a study of cytomegalovirus exposure and HLA in healthy donors. Study conclusions and caveats: TCR beta V- and J-gene trimming was later associated with a missense DCLRE1C variant. Exclusion as indistinguishable affected some V segments, including TRBV6-2 and TRBV6-3. About 90% or about 30% of the time was how often most TCR beta V segments were productive, according to an earlier analysis.

PCR primers comprised 60 Vbeta and 13 Jbeta primers. In the original workflow: Later reanalysis found tens of millions of unique TCR beta chains, around 10 million of them shared. Assay: immunoSEQ multiplex PCR; the TCRdb copy retains only in-frame clones and omits some. The DNA gave D and trimming, while V, J and clone size come from that table. The sample carries fewer than 200,000 clones, approximately 81% recorded once. The ends were cut back, 8 bases at V and 7 bases at J, with 18 bases in the middle. The CDR3 is 14 residues long. The V gene's germline CDR1 is SNHLY and CDR2 FYNNEI. Turning to this clone: What it binds is not known.

The TCR was taken from a male donor in good health and CMV-seronegative. The sequencing input was PBMCs. The rearrangement uses TRBV2 and TRBJ1-5, with D maybe TRBD1 (6 bases). CDR3 nucleotides: TGTGCCAGCGAGGCGGGGGGCGGGAAACAGCCCCAGCATTTT. Translated: CASEAGGGKQPQHF.